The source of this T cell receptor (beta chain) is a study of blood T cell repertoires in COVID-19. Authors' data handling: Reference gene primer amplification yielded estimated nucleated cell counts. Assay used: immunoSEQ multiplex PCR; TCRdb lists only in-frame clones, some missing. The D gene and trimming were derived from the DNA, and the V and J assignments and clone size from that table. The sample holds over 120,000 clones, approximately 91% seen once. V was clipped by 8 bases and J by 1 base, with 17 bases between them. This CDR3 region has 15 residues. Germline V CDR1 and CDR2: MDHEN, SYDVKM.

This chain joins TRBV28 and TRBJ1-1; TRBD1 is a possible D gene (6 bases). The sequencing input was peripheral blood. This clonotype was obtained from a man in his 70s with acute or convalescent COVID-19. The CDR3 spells CASPRIGTPNTEAFF. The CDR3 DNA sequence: TGTGCCAGCCCCCGAATCGGGACACCGAACACTGAAGCTTTCTTT.